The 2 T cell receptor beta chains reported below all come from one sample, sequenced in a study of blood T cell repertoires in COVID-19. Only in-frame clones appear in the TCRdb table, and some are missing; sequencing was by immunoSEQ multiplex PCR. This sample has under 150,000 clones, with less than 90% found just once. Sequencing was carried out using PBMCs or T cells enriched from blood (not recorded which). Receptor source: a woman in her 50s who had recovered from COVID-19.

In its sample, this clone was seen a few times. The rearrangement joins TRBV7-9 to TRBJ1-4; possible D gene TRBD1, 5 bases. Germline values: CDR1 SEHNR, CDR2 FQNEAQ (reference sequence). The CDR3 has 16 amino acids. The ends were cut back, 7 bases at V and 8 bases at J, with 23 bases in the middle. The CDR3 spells CASTFIAGEIGEKLFF. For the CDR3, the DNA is TGTGCCAGCACCTTTATCGCGGGGGAAATTGGGGAAAAACTGTTTTTT.

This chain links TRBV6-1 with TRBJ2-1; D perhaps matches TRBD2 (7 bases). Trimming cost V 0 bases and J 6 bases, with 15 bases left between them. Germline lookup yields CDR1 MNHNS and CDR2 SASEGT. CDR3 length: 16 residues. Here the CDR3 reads CASSEAGGRLGNEQFF. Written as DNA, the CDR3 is TGTGCCAGCAGTGAAGCGGGGGGGCGGCTAGGCAATGAGCAGTTCTTC.